Below, 5 T cell receptor beta chains from the same sample are listed, as sequenced in a study of T cells in tumors after PD-1 blockade. TCRdb's copy holds only in-frame clones and misses some; the assay was immunoSEQ multiplex PCR. Of 60,000 to 70,000 clones listed, around two thirds are singletons. Specimen: PBMCs, collected after anti-PD-1 treatment. Receptor source: a human donor with basal cell carcinoma.

The chain employs TRBV7-2 and TRBJ2-7; 9 bases match TRBD1. The CDR3 runs 15 residues. Germline V gene data show CDR1 as SGHTA and CDR2 as FQGNSA. J lost 5 bases, V lost 5 bases, and 10 bases had no gene match. The CDR3 DNA is TGTGCCAGCAGCCCTCGAGACAGGGGGAGCCACGAGCAGTACTTC. Amino acid sequence: CASSPRDRGSHEQYF.

The chain has TRBV2 and TRBJ1-1; no definite D call. Germline V gene data show CDR1 as SNHLY and CDR2 as FYNNEI. The ends were cut back, 6 bases at V and 0 bases at J, with 8 bases in the middle. CDR3 length: 13 residues. The CDR3 DNA is TGTGCCAGCAGGAGTGCAATGAACACTGAAGCTTTCTTT. Protein: CASRSAMNTEAFF. The full variable domain, its missing parts supplied by reference TRBV2 and TRBJ1-1, is EPEVTQTPSHQVTQMGQEVILRCVPISNHLYFYWYRQILGQKVEFLVSFYNNEISEKSEIFDDQFSVERPDGSNFTLKIRSTKLEDSAMYFCASRSAMNTEAFFGQGTRLTVV.

The chain employs TRBV6-5 and TRBJ1-2, with D hard to call. The CDR3 is 15 amino acids. The germline V gene encodes CDR1 MNHEY and CDR2 SVGAGI. The V end lost 0 bases, the J end lost 7 bases, and 15 bases lay between the germline ends. The chain's CDR3 is CASSYSKRALSGYTF. DNA for the CDR3: TGTGCCAGCAGTTACTCGAAAAGGGCTTTGAGTGGCTACACCTTC.

This clone was counted only a few times. The chain employs TRBV3-1 (or the pseudogene TRBV3-2) and TRBJ2-1, with a tentative D call TRBD2 (6 bases). Trimming left V 0 bases short and J 8 bases short, with 14 bases between. The CDR3 covers 15 residues. CDR1 and CDR2 (germline): LGHDT, YNNKEL (reference sequence). The CDR3 protein is CASSQEARGSDEQFF. The CDR3 DNA reads as TGTGCCAGCAGCCAAGAAGCCCGGGGGAGTGATGAGCAGTTCTTC.

This clone was picked up a small number of times. This chain joins TRBV19 and TRBJ2-7; tentatively, D is TRBD1 (6 bases). The V end lost 2 bases, the J end lost 2 bases, and 10 bases lay between the germline ends. This CDR3 has 14 residues. Germline V gene data show CDR1 as LNHDA and CDR2 as SQIVND (reference sequence). DNA of the CDR3: TGTGCCAGTAGTATATCCAACAGGGCCTACGAGCAGTACTTC. Residues: CASSISNRAYEQYF. The full variable domain, with the rest looked up from reference TRBV19 and TRBJ2-7, is DGGITQSPKYLFRKEGQNVTLSCEQNLNHDAMYWYRQDPGQGLRLIYYSQIVNDFQKGDIAEGYSVSREKKESFPLTVTSAQKNPTAFYLCASSISNRAYEQYFGPGTRLTVT.